The rows below give T cell receptor beta chains drawn from one sample of a study of human T cells and chemical hapten exposure. TCRdb re-called the RACE reads through MiXCR, storing one row per CDR3 protein. The sample shows around 200,000 distinct CDR3 sequences, nearly 30% of them seen only once. This specimen was whole blood, taken in connection with sensitization to the hapten diphenylcyclopropenone (DPC). Source of these receptors: a woman in her twenties or thirties with alopecia areata. Some clones in this sample may be carry-over from other donors' samples. Both conserved end residues are part of each CDR3. Fields, in order: J gene, D gene, clone size, V gene, CDR3 DNA, CDR3 protein. The D gene is left open where the match is weak. The listing skips clone size in some rows; elsewhere it reads once, few, many or a size class.

TRBJ1-4	-	-	TRBV12-3/TRBV12-4	TGTGCCAGCAGTTTACAACAGGGAAATGAAAAACTGTTTTTT	CASSLQQGNEKLFF
TRBJ1-1	-	-	TRBV7-3	TGTGCCAGCAGCCCCGGGACGCACAACACTGAAGCTTTCTTT	CASSPGTHNTEAFF
TRBJ2-3	TRBD1	-	TRBV2	TGTGCCAGCAGTGGAGGGGCAGGGGGTTATCGGGATACGCAGTATTTT	CASSGGAGGYRDTQYF
TRBJ1-5	TRBD1	-	TRBV6-6	TGTGCCAGCAGCCGGACAGGGGCCCACAACAATCAGCCCCAGCATTTT	CASSRTGAHNNQPQHF
TRBJ2-5	-	once	TRBV11-1	TGTGCCAGCAGCTTAGCGCGAGGGGTTCGAGAGACCCAGTACTTC	CASSLARGVRETQYF
TRBJ2-1	-	few	TRBV6-5	TGTGCCAGCACCCCCATTGGTTTAGGGAACTCCTACAATGAGCAGTTCTTC	CASTPIGLGNSYNEQFF
TRBJ2-3	-	-	TRBV9	TGTGCCAGCAGCGTAGCGGGGCAGACGCAGTATTTT	CASSVAGQTQYF
TRBJ2-7	-	-	TRBV4-1	TGCGCCAGCAGCCATCCTTTTAACCGGAGCTCCTACGAGCAGTACTTC	CASSHPFNRSSYEQYF
TRBJ1-5	TRBD1	-	TRBV10-3	TGTGCCATCAGTGACAGACAGGGTGTCGATCAGCCCCAGCATTTT	CAISDRQGVDQPQHF
TRBJ2-7	TRBD1	-	TRBV5-5	TGTGCCAGCAGCTTGGTACAGGGGACCTACGAGCAGTACTTC	CASSLVQGTYEQYF
TRBJ2-2	TRBD1	-	TRBV19	TGTGCCAGTAGTTTAGACAGGGGCACCGGGGAGCTGTTTTTT	CASSLDRGTGELFF
TRBJ2-5	-	-	TRBV7-7	TGTGCCAGCAGTGCGGGGTCCAGGGGTTTTGGAGAGACCCAGTACTTC	CASSAGSRGFGETQYF
TRBJ2-7	-	-	TRBV29-1	TGCAGCGTCGCGCATGGGGCCGGGATCCACTACGAGCAGTACTTC	CSVAHGAGIHYEQYF
TRBJ2-5	-	few	TRBV2	TGTGCCAGCAGTGAGTCCGTGGGGCAAGAGACCCAGTACTTC	CASSESVGQETQYF
TRBJ2-5	-	-	TRBV29-1	TGCAGCTCCCGGGGTGGGGGCGATGGGCAAGAGACCCAGTACTTC	CSSRGGGDGQETQYF
TRBJ2-7	-	-	TRBV29-1	TGCAGCGTCCCTGGACCGAGCTCCTACGAGCAGTACTTC	CSVPGPSSYEQYF
TRBJ2-3	-	once	TRBV5-1	TGCGCCAGCAGCTACGACAGTCCGCGCACAGATACGCAGTATTTT	CASSYDSPRTDTQYF
TRBJ2-1	TRBD1	few	TRBV12-5	TGTGCTAGTGGCCGAGGACAGGGGAATGAGCAGTTCTTC	CASGRGQGNEQFF
TRBJ2-5	-	-	TRBV5-1	TGCGCCAGCAGCCCCGGACAGTTATCGGAGACCCAGTACTTC	CASSPGQLSETQYF
TRBJ1-6	-	few	TRBV28	TGTGCCAGCAGTGCTAGGGATAGTAAGAATTCACCCCTCCACTTT	CASSARDSKNSPLHF
TRBJ2-7	TRBD2	-	TRBV29-1	TGCAGCGTTGAAGACGGCGCGGGAGGCTACGAGCAGTACTTC	CSVEDGAGGYEQYF
TRBJ1-2	-	-	TRBV28	TGTGCCAGCAGGGAGAATGGGGCTACCTATGGCTACACCTTC	CASRENGATYGYTF
TRBJ2-1	TRBD1	-	TRBV29-1	TGCAGCGCGAAGACAGGGAGCTCCTACAATGAGCAGTTCTTC	CSAKTGSSYNEQFF
TRBJ2-1	TRBD1	few	TRBV11-1	TGTGCCAGCAGCCCAATCGGGACAGTCAATGAGCAGTTCTTC	CASSPIGTVNEQFF
TRBJ1-1	-	few	TRBV5-1	TGCGCCAGCAGCTTGTTGGTGGCGGACACTGAAGCTTTCTTT	CASSLLVADTEAFF
TRBJ1-1	-	-	TRBV7-9	TGTGCCAGCAGCTCCGGGGTAATAGGCAGCGGTACAGAGGCTTTCTTT	CASSSGVIGSGTEAFF
TRBJ1-2	-	-	TRBV24-1	TGTGCCACCAGTACGGGAAACTATGGCTACACCTTC	CATSTGNYGYTF
TRBJ2-1	-	-	TRBV20-1	TGCAGTGCTAGTGCATCAAGCTCCTACAATGAGCAGTTCTTC	CSASASSSYNEQFF
TRBJ1-3	-	few	TRBV7-8	TGTGCCAGCAGCAACCGACGGAACTCTGGAAACACCATATATTTT	CASSNRRNSGNTIYF
TRBJ2-1	TRBD2	-	TRBV9	TGTGCCAGCAGCTCAGCGGGATGGGTGGAGAATGAGCAGTTCTTC	CASSSAGWVENEQFF
TRBJ2-3	-	few	TRBV11-1	TGTGCCAGCAGCTTAGCGGGGACAGATACGCAGTATTTT	CASSLAGTDTQYF
TRBJ2-7	-	-	TRBV28	TGTGCCAGCATCCCTAGGGGGGCAGGGCAGCAGTACTTC	CASIPRGAGQQYF
TRBJ1-2	-	-	TRBV7-9	TGTGCCAGCAGCTTCGCCTCCGCCAATGACTACACCTTC	CASSFASANDYTF
TRBJ1-6	-	few	TRBV20-1	TGCAGTGCTAGAAAGCCTGGCAGTTATAATTCACCCCTCCACTTT	CSARKPGSYNSPLHF
TRBJ1-2	TRBD1	few	TRBV28	TGTGCCAGCAGTGGGGGGGACAGATATGGCTACACCTTC	CASSGGDRYGYTF
TRBJ1-4	TRBD1	few	TRBV29-1	TGCAGCGTTAGCCAGGACAGGGACGAAAAACTGTTTTTT	CSVSQDRDEKLFF
TRBJ2-5	-	-	TRBV20-1	TGCAGTGCTAGAAAACCTCCCGGGATTCAAGAGACCCAGTACTTC	CSARKPPGIQETQYF
TRBJ1-2	-	few	TRBV5-1	TGCGCCAGCAGCTTGGGCTCTGGGGGAGAAGGCTACACCTTC	CASSLGSGGEGYTF
TRBJ2-7	TRBD1	-	TRBV7-9	TGTGCCAGCAGCTCCTACCAAGGGACAGGGGGAAAAGCCTACGAGCAGTACTTC	CASSSYQGTGGKAYEQYF
TRBJ1-1	-	-	TRBV20-1	TGCAGTGCATCCCCACAGGGCGAAAAAGCTTTCTTT	CSASPQGEKAFF
TRBJ2-3	-	few	TRBV29-1	TGCAGCGTCGGACGGCGGGGTACAGATACGCAGTATTTT	CSVGRRGTDTQYF
TRBJ1-4	-	few	TRBV28	TGTGCCAGCAGTTTGACAGGCAACAATGAAAAACTGTTTTTT	CASSLTGNNEKLFF
TRBJ2-1	TRBD2	few	TRBV29-1	TGCAGCGACACGACTAGCGGGTCTATCAATGAGCAGTTCTTC	CSDTTSGSINEQFF
TRBJ2-1	-	-	TRBV4-3	TGCGCCAGCTCCCGGGGGGCCGGGGGAGAGCAGTTCTTC	CASSRGAGGEQFF
TRBJ2-7	-	many	TRBV28	TGTGCCAGCAGCCGTGGGCTTGCCCAGTACGAGCAGTACTTC	CASSRGLAQYEQYF
TRBJ1-1	TRBD1	-	TRBV29-1	TGCAGCGTGGACAGGGGGTCGGGAACTGAAGCTTTCTTT	CSVDRGSGTEAFF
TRBJ1-2	-	-	TRBV6-6	TGTGCCAGCAGTGATCAGGGGAGAAATGGCTACACCTTC	CASSDQGRNGYTF
TRBJ2-3	-	-	TRBV7-9	TGTGCCAGCAGCTTCCAGCGGGCAGATACGCAGTATTTT	CASSFQRADTQYF
TRBJ2-1	-	few	TRBV7-9	TGTGCCAGCAGCCGGTGGGTCCCAATTATCAATGAGCAGTTCTTC	CASSRWVPIINEQFF
TRBJ2-7	TRBD1	-	TRBV7-9	TGTGCCAGCAGCTTAGTACCCGGGACAGGACGATACGAGCAGTACTTC	CASSLVPGTGRYEQYF
TRBJ2-3	-	-	TRBV9	TGTGCCAGCAGCGTAGAGGGCCCACCTCGCACAGATACGCAGTATTTT	CASSVEGPPRTDTQYF
TRBJ1-3	-	-	TRBV12-3/TRBV12-4	TGTGCCAGCTGGGGGGCCTTCGGCTCTGGAAACACCATATATTTT	CASWGAFGSGNTIYF
TRBJ2-2	-	-	TRBV11-2	TGTGCCAGCAGCCCCTTTCCGGGACGGAGTATATTCACCGGGGAGCTGTTTTTT	CASSPFPGRSIFTGELFF
TRBJ1-2	-	few	TRBV28	TGTGCCAGCAGTTTCGCTCGATATGGCTACACCTTC	CASSFARYGYTF
TRBJ1-1	TRBD1	-	TRBV6-2/TRBV6-3	TGTGCCAGCAGGCGTGGGACAGGATACATGAACACTGAAGCTTTCTTT	CASRRGTGYMNTEAFF
TRBJ2-3	TRBD2	few	TRBV29-1	TGCAGCGGAGCGGGAGGGACAGATACGCAGTATTTT	CSGAGGTDTQYF
TRBJ2-3	-	-	TRBV20-1	TGCAGTGCTAGTAACCGGCGGGACAACACAGATACGCAGTATTTT	CSASNRRDNTDTQYF
TRBJ2-3	TRBD2	-	TRBV20-1	TGCAGTGCTAGAGAACTTGCGGGAGTCGTCGCGCAGTATTTT	CSARELAGVVAQYF
TRBJ1-2	-	-	TRBV15	TGTGCCACCAGCAGAGATCTGGGGGATCACCCTGGCTACACCTTC	CATSRDLGDHPGYTF
TRBJ1-2	-	few	TRBV4-3	TGCGCCAGCAGCCAAGATTGGGGGGGAACTAACTATGGCTACACCTTC	CASSQDWGGTNYGYTF